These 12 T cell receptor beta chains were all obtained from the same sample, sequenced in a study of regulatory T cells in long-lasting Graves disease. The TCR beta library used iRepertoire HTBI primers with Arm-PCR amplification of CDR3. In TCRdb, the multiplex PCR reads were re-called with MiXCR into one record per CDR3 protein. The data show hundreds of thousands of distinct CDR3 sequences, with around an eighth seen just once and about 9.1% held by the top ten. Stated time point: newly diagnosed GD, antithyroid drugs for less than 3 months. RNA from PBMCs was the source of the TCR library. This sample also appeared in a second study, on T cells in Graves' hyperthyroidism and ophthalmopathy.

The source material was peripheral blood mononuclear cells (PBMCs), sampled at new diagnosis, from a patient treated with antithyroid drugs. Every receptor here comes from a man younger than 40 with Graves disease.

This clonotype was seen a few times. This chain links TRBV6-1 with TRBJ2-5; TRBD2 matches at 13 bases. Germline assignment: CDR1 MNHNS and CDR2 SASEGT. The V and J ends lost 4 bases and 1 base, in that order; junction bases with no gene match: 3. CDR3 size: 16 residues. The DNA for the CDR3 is TGTGCCAGCAGTGGGAGACTAGCGGGAGGCCAAGAGACCCAGTACTTC. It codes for CASSGRLAGGQETQYF.

In nucleotides, the CDR3 is TGTGCCAGTAGTCCCGGGACTAGCGGGTACGGCGGGGAGCTGTTTTTT. Translation gives CASSPGTSGYGGELFF. The V call is TRBV19, the J call TRBJ2-2; TRBD2 matches at 12 bases. With 5 bases clipped from V and 7 bases from J, the junction kept 8 bases outside the gene matches. Per the germline V gene, CDR1 is LNHDA and CDR2 is SQIVND (reference sequence). This CDR3 spans 16 amino acids. Filled out from reference TRBV19 and TRBJ2-2, the complete variable domain reads DGGITQSPKYLFRKEGQNVTLSCEQNLNHDAMYWYRQDPGQGLRLIYYSQIVNDFQKGDIAEGYSVSREKKESFPLTVTSAQKNPTAFYLCASSPGTSGYGGELFFGEGSRLTVL.

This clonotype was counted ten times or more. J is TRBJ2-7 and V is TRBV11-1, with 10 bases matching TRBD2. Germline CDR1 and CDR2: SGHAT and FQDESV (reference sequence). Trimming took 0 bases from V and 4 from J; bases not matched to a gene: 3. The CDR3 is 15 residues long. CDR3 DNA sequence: TGTGCCAGCAGCTTAGCGGCTAGCGGGAGATACGAGCAGTACTTC. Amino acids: CASSLAASGRYEQYF.

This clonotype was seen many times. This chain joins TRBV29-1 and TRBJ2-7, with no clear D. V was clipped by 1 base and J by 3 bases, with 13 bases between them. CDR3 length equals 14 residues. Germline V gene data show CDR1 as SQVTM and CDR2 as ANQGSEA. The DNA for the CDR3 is TGCAGCGTTGAAGTAGGTGCAGGTTACTACGAGCAGTACTTC. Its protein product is CSVEVGAGYYEQYF.

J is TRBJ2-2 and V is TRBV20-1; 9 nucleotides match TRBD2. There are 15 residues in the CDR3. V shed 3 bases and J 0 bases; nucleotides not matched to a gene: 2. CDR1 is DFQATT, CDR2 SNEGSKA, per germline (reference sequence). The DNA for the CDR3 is TGCAGTGCTAGGGCTAGCGGGGCGAACACCGGGGAGCTGTTTTTT. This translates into CSARASGANTGELFF.

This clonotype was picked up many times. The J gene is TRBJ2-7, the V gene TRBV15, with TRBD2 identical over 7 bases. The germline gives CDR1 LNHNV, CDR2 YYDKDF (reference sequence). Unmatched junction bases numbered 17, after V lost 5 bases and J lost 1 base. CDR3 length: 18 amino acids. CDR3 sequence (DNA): TGTGCCACCAGCCGGGAGGACCTCCGGGACTCAACATCCTACGAGCAGTACTTC. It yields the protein CATSREDLRDSTSYEQYF.

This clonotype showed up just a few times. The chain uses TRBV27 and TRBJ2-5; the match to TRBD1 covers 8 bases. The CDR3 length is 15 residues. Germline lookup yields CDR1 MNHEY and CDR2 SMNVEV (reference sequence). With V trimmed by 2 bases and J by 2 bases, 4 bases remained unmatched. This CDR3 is CASSLQGAGQETQYF. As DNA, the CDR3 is TGTGCCAGCAGTTTACAGGGGGCTGGACAAGAGACCCAGTACTTC.

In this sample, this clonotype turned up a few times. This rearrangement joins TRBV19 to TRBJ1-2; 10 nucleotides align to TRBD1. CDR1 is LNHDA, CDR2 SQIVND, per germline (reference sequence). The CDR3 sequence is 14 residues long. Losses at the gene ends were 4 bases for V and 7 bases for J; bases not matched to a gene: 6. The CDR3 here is CASSTDRGLSGYTF. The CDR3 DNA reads TGTGCCAGTAGTACCGACAGGGGGCTAAGTGGCTACACCTTC.

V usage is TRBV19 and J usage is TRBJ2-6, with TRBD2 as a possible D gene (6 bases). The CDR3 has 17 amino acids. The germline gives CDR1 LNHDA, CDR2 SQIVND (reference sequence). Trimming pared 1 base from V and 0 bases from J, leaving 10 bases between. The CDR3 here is CASSIGRGVSGANVLTF. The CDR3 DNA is TGTGCCAGTAGTATAGGGAGGGGTGTCTCTGGGGCCAACGTCCTGACTTTC.

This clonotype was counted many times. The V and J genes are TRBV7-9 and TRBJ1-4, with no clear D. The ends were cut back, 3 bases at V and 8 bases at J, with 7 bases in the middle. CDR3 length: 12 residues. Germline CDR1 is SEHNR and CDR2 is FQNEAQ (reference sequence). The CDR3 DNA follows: TGTGCCAGCAGCTTGAGCTTGGAAAAACTGTTTTTT. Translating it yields CASSLSLEKLFF.

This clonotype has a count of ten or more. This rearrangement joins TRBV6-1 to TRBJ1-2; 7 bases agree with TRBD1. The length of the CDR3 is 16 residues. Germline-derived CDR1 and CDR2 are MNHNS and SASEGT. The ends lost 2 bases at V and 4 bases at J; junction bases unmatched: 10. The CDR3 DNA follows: TGTGCCAGCAGTGAAACTGGGGACAGCCGAACCTATGGCTACACCTTC. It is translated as CASSETGDSRTYGYTF.

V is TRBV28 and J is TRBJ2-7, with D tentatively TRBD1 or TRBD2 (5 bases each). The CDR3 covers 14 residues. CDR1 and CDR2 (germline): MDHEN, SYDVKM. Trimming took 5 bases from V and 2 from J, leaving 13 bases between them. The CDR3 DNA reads TGTGCCAGCAGTACTCCGGGACCCCCCTACGAGCAGTACTTC. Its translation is CASSTPGPPYEQYF. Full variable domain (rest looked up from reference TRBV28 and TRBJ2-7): DVKVTQSSRYLVKRTGEKVFLECVQDMDHENMFWYRQDPGLGLRLIYFSYDVKMKEKGDIPEGYSVSREKKERFSLILESASTNQTSMYLCASSTPGPPYEQYFGPGTRLTVT.